This is a list of T cell receptor beta chains from one sample in a study of T cell responses to AZD1222 COVID-19 vaccine. Only in-frame clones appear in the TCRdb table, and some are missing; sequencing was by immunoSEQ multiplex PCR. In the table there are about 110,000 clones, around 90% of which are singletons. The specimen comprised peripheral blood, sampled on day 0 of MenACWY control vaccination. The receptors shown here come from an adult in good health. Each CDR3 is given with its conserved first and last residue. D genes are given only for firm matches. Size is stated for part of the rows, as once, few or many counts, or as a class when the clone is expanded.

j_call	d_call	v_call	clone_size	cdr3_aa	cdr3_nt
TRBJ2-7	TRBD2	TRBV5-4	NA	CASSLELAQTYEQYF	TGTGCCAGCAGCTTGGAACTAGCGCAAACCTACGAGCAGTACTTC
TRBJ2-4	NA	TRBV6-9	NA	CASRTGRDIQYF	TGTGCCAGCCGGACAGGGAGGGACATTCAGTACTTC
TRBJ1-3	NA	TRBV27	NA	CASSSLGSSGNTIYF	TGTGCCAGCAGTTCGTTGGGGTCGTCTGGAAACACCATATATTTT
TRBJ2-2	NA	TRBV7-2	NA	CASTLFANTGELFF	TGTGCCAGCACCCTGTTCGCGAACACCGGGGAGCTGTTTTTT
TRBJ2-1	NA	TRBV29-1	NA	CSVLGDRSYNEQFF	TGCAGCGTGCTTGGTGACAGGTCCTACAATGAGCAGTTCTTC
TRBJ2-1	NA	TRBV28	NA	CAIQMGGAGEQFF	TGTGCCATTCAGATGGGGGGGGCCGGTGAGCAGTTCTTC
TRBJ2-3	NA	TRBV14	NA	CASSQGTGSTDTQYF	TGTGCCAGCAGCCAAGGTACTGGGAGCACAGATACGCAGTATTTT
TRBJ2-1	NA	TRBV21-1	NA	CASSTHEQFF	TGTGCCAGCAGCACGCATGAGCAGTTCTTC
TRBJ1-1	NA	TRBV7-9	few	CASSLALAGVNTEAFF	TGTGCCAGCAGCTTAGCGCTGGCAGGGGTGAACACTGAAGCTTTCTTT
TRBJ2-1	NA	TRBV3-1/TRBV3-2	NA	CASSLGFGVNNEQFF	TGTGCCAGCAGCCTCGGGTTCGGGGTTAATAATGAGCAGTTCTTC
TRBJ1-1	NA	TRBV7-2	NA	CASSLAFSAEAFF	TGTGCCAGCAGCTTAGCATTTTCAGCTGAAGCTTTCTTT
TRBJ1-6	NA	TRBV6-5	NA	CASSYSMRQGDSPLHF	TGTGCCAGCAGTTACTCGATGAGGCAGGGAGATTCACCCCTCCACTTT
TRBJ2-1	NA	TRBV28	few	CASSLRTLRYNEQFF	TGTGCCAGCAGTTTAAGGACACTACGCTACAATGAGCAGTTCTTC
TRBJ2-1	NA	TRBV11-2	NA	CASSFTGHEQFF	TGTGCCAGCAGCTTTACGGGCCATGAGCAGTTCTTC
TRBJ2-5	NA	TRBV30	once	CAWSDAGTWILKTQYF	TGTGCCTGGAGTGACGCCGGGACTTGGATTTTGAAGACCCAGTACTTC
TRBJ1-3	NA	TRBV30	NA	CAWSGNDRGNTIYF	TGTGCCTGGAGTGGAAACGACAGGGGAAACACCATATATTTT
TRBJ1-2	NA	TRBV4-1	NA	CASSQTGTQNYGYTF	TGCGCCAGCAGCCAAACCGGGACACAGAACTATGGCTACACCTTC
TRBJ2-5	TRBD1	TRBV19	NA	CASAPPFRDSETQYF	TGTGCCAGTGCCCCTCCATTTCGGGACAGTGAGACCCAGTACTTC
TRBJ1-4	NA	TRBV25-1	NA	CASSVENELEKLFF	TGTGCCAGCAGTGTGGAGAATGAATTAGAAAAACTGTTTTTT
TRBJ2-2	NA	TRBV3-1/TRBV3-2	NA	CASSRSLAGELFF	TGTGCCAGCAGCCGGTCTCTTGCCGGGGAGCTGTTTTTT
TRBJ2-5	NA	TRBV7-2	few	CASSLVGAQGETQYF	TGTGCCAGCAGCTTAGTAGGGGCGCAGGGAGAGACCCAGTACTTC
TRBJ1-5	NA	TRBV2	NA	CASSEGGGNQPQHF	TGTGCCAGCAGTGAGGGGGGTGGCAATCAGCCCCAGCATTTT
TRBJ1-2	NA	TRBV7-9	NA	CASSFDGNYGYTF	TGTGCCAGCAGCTTCGACGGTAACTATGGCTACACCTTC
TRBJ1-2	NA	TRBV18	NA	CASSPEQATMGYTF	TGTGCCAGCTCACCAGAACAGGCAACTATGGGCTACACCTTC
TRBJ2-5	NA	TRBV29-1	NA	CSVEGDEETQYF	TGCAGCGTCGAAGGGGACGAAGAGACCCAGTACTTC
TRBJ2-5	TRBD1	TRBV7-2	NA	CASSLTSWTGQETQYF	TGTGCCAGCAGCTTAACCAGCTGGACAGGGCAAGAGACCCAGTACTTC
TRBJ1-5	NA	TRBV6-5	NA	CASSYTLDQPQHF	TGTGCCAGCAGTTACACCCTCGATCAGCCCCAGCATTTT
TRBJ2-2	TRBD1	TRBV18	NA	CASSPGQGLNTGELFF	TGTGCCAGCTCACCAGGACAGGGGCTTAACACCGGGGAGCTGTTTTTT
TRBJ2-3	TRBD2	TRBV6-5	NA	CATESGGSTDTQYF	TGTGCCACGGAGAGCGGGGGGAGCACAGATACGCAGTATTTT
TRBJ2-7	NA	TRBV6-5	NA	CASSYSNEESYEQYF	TGTGCCAGCAGTTACTCGAACGAGGAGAGCTACGAGCAGTACTTC
TRBJ1-2	NA	TRBV7-8	NA	CASSPTGIPGYTF	TGTGCCAGCAGCCCCACAGGGATCCCTGGCTACACCTTC
TRBJ2-1	NA	TRBV5-8	NA	CASSSYRDGPYTEQFF	TGTGCCAGCAGCAGCTACAGGGACGGGCCCTACACTGAGCAGTTCTTC
TRBJ2-7	TRBD2	TRBV5-6	NA	CASSLGLADPSYEQYF	TGTGCCAGCAGCTTGGGTCTAGCGGACCCCTCCTACGAGCAGTACTTC
TRBJ1-2	NA	TRBV29-1	NA	CSLSIGENYGYTF	TGCAGCCTTTCCATTGGCGAAAACTATGGCTACACCTTC
TRBJ2-2	NA	TRBV6-5	NA	CASRIDSGSGELFF	TGTGCCAGCAGGATAGACAGTGGCTCCGGGGAGCTGTTTTTT
TRBJ2-1	TRBD2	TRBV9	NA	CASSVVAGGLHNEQFF	TGTGCCAGCAGCGTAGTCGCGGGGGGACTTCACAATGAGCAGTTCTTC
TRBJ2-1	NA	TRBV10-3	once	CAISRGVDEYNEQFF	TGTGCCATCAGCAGAGGGGTCGACGAGTACAATGAGCAGTTCTTC